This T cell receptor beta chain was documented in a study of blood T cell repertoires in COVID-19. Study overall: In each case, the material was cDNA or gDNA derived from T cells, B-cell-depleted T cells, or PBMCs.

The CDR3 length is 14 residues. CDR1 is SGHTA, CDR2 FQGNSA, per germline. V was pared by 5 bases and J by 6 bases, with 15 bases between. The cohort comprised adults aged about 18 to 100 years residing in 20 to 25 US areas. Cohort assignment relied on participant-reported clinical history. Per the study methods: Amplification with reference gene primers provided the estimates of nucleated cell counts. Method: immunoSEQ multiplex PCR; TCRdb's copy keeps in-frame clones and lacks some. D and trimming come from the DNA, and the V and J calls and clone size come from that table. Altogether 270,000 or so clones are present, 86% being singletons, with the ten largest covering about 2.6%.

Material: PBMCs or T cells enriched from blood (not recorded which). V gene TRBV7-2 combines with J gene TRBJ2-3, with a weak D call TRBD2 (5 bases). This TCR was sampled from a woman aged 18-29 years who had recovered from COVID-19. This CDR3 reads CASSDDYPGDTQYF. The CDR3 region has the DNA TGTGCCAGCAGCGACGACTACCCTGGGGATACGCAGTATTTT.